The clone carrying this T cell receptor beta chain showed up just a few times. The target antigen is unknown. This CDR3 spans 15 amino acids. Germline CDR1 SGHTA, CDR2 FQGNSA. J gave up 4 bases and V 2 bases, and 4 bases lay outside the gene matches. The data derive from a study of T-cell reconstitution after alpha-beta-depleted transplantation in children. TCRbeta library preparation incorporated unique molecular identifiers. TCRdb ran MiXCR on the PCR reads and lists one entry per CDR3 protein. The repertoire holds 200,000 to 250,000 distinct CDR3 sequences, with roughly 26% as singletons. Study-level findings and limits: Fresh T-cell production supplied most of the T-cell counts and diversity seen one year after transplant. Several hundred expanded graft clones reportedly were the source of alpha-beta T cells about two months after transplant.

Here the sequenced sample was PBMCs, taken before TCRalphabeta/CD19-depleted stem cell transplant. This clonotype originated in a girl between 2 and 10 years old with Fanconi anemia, due to receive a stem cell transplant. This rearrangement joins TRBV7-2 to TRBJ1-3; 8 positions match TRBD1. This chain's CDR3 is CASSLRSGGGNTIYF. CDR3 nucleotides: TGTGCCAGCAGCTTACGATCAGGGGGCGGAAACACCATATATTTT.